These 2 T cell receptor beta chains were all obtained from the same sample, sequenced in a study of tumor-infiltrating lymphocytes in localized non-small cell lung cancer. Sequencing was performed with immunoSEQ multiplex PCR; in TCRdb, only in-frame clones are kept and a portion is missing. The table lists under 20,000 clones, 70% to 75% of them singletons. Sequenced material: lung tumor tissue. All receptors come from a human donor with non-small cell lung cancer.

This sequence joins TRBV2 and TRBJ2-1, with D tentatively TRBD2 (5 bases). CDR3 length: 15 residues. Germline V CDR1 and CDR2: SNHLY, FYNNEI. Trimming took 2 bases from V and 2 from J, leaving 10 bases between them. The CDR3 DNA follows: TGTGCCAGCAGTGAAATGGGAGAGCCCTACAATGAGCAGTTCTTC. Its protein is CASSEMGEPYNEQFF.

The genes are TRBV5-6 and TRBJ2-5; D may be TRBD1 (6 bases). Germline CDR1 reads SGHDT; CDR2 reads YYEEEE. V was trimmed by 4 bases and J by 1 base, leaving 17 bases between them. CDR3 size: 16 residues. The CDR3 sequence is CASSRTGSGPQETQYF. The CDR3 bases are TGTGCCAGCAGCCGCACAGGGTCGGGACCCCAAGAGACCCAGTACTTC.